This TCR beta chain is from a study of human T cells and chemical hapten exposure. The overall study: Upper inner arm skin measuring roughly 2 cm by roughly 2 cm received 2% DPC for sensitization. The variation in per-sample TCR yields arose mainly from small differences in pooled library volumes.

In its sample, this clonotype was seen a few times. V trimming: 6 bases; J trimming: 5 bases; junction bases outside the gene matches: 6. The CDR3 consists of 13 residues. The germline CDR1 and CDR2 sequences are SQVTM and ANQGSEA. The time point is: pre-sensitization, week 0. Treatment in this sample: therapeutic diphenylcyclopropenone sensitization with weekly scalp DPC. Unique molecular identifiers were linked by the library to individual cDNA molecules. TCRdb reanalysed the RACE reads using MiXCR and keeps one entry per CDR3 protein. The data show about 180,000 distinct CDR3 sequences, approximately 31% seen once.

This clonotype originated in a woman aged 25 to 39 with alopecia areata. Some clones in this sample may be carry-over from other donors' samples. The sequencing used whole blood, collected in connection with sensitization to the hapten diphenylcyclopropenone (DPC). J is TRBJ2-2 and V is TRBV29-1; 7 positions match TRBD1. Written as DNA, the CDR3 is TGCAGCGTCTTGACAGGGCAAACCGGGGAGCTGTTTTTT. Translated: CSVLTGQTGELFF.